This T cell receptor beta chain was documented in a study of control samples from healthy donors and cancer patients. The data were produced by immunoSEQ multiplex PCR, yet TCRdb's version contains in-frame clones alone and is incomplete. The repertoire holds over 150,000 clones, approximately 94% seen once, with 1.3% to 1.5% in the top ten. Trimming left V 6 bases short and J 11 bases short, with 19 bases between. This CDR3 contains 13 residues. This clone is a singleton in its sample. This rearrangement joins TRBV12-3 or TRBV12-4 to TRBJ1-1; D is unclear. The sample comprised blood. This sequence originates from a woman aged 18-29 years in good health. CDR3 in amino acids: CASSRGGRWCAFF. DNA of the CDR3: TGTGCCAGCAGCCGAGGTGGACGCTGGTGTGCTTTCTTT.